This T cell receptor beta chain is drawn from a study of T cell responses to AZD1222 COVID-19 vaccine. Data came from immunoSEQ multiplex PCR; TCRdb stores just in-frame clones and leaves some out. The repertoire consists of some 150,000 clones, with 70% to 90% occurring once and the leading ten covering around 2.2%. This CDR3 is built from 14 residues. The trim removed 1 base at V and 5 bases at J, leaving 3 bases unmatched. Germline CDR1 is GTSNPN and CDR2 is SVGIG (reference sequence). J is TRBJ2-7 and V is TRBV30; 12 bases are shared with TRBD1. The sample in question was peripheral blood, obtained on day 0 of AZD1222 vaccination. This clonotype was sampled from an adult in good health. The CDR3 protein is CAWSEGQGANEQYF. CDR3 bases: TGTGCCTGGAGTGAGGGACAGGGGGCGAACGAGCAGTACTTC.